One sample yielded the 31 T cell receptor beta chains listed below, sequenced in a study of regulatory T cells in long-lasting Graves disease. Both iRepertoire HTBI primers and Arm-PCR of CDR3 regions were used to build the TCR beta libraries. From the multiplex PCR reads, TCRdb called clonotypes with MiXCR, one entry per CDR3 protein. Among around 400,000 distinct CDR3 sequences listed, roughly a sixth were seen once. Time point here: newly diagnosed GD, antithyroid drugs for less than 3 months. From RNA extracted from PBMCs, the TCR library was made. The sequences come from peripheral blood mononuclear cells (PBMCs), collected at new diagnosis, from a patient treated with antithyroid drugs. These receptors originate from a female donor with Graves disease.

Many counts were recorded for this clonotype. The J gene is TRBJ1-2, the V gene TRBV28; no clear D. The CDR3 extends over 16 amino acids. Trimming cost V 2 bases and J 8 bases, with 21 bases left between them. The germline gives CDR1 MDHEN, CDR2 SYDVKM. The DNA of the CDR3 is TGTGCCAGCAGTTTAGTCGACTCAAGAGCACCGCAGGGCTACACCTTC. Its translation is CASSLVDSRAPQGYTF.

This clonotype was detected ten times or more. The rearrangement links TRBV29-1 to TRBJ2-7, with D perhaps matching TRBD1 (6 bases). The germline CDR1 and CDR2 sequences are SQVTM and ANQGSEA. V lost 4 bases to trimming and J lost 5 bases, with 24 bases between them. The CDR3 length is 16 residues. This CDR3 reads CSVVGPRQGKLDEQYF. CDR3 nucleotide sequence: TGCAGCGTTGTAGGGCCCCGTCAGGGGAAGTTGGACGAGCAGTACTTC.

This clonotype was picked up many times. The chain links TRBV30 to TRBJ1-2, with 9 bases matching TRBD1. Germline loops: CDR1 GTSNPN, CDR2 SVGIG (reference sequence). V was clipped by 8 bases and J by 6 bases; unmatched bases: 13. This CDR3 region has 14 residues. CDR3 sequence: CARQYRGREDGYTF. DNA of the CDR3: TGTGCCCGCCAATACAGGGGGCGAGAGGATGGCTACACCTTC.

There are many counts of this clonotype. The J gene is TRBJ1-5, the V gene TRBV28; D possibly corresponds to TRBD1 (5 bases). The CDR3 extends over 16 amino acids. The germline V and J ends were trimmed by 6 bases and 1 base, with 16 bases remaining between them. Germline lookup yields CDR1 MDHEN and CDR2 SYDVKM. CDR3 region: CASRHKQGLSNQPQHF. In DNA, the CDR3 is TGTGCCAGCAGACATAAGCAGGGTTTAAGCAATCAGCCCCAGCATTTT.

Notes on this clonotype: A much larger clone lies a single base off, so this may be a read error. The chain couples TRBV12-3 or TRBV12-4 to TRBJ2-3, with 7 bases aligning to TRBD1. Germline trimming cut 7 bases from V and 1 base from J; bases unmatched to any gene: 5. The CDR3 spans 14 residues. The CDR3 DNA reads TGTGCCAGCAAAAACAGGGGAGGCACAGATACGCAGTATTTT. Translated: CASKNRGGTDTQYF.

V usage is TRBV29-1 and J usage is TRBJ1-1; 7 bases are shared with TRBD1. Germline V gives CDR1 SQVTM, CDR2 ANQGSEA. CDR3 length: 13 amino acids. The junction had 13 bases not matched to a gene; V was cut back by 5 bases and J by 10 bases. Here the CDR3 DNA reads TGCAGCGTTATCCAGGGGGTCGGAATCGGAGCTTTCTTT. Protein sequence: CSVIQGVGIGAFF. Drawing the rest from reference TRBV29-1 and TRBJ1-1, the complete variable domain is SAVISQKPSRDICQRGTSLTIQCQVDSQVTMMFWYRQQPGQSLTLIATANQGSEATYESGFVIDKFPISRPNLTFSTLTVSNMSPEDSSIYLCSVIQGVGIGAFFGQGTRLTVV.

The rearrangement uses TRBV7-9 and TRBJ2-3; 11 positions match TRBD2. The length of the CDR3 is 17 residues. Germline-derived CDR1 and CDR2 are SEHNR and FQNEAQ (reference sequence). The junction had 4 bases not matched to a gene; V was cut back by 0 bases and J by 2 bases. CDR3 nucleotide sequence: TGTGCCAGCAGCTTAGCGACTAGCGGGGTGTCCACAGATACGCAGTATTTT. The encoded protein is CASSLATSGVSTDTQYF. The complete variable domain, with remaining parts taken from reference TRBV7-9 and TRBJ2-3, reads DTGVSQNPRHKITKRGQNVTFRCDPISEHNRLYWYRQTLGQGPEFLTYFQNEAQLEKSRLLSDRFSAERPKGSFSTLEIQRTEQGDSAMYLCASSLATSGVSTDTQYFGPGTRLTVL.

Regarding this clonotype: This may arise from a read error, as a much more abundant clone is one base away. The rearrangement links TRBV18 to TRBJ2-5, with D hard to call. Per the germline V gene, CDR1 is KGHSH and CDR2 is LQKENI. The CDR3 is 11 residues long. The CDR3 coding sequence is TGTGCCGGCTCAGAGAAAGAGACCCAGTACTTC. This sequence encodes CAGSEKETQYF.

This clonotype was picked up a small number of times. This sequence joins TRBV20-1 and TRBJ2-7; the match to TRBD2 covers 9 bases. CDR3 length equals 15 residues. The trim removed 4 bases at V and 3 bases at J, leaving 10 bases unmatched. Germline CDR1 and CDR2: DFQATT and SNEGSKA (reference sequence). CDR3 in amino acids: CSAIRGGEVLYEQYF. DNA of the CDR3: TGCAGTGCTATCCGCGGGGGGGAGGTACTCTACGAGCAGTACTTC.

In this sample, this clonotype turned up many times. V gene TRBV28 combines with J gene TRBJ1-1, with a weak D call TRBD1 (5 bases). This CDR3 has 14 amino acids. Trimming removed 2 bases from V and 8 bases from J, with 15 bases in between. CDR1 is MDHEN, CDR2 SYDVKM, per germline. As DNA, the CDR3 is TGTGCCAGCAGTTTAACCGGGACGAGGCGGGAAGCTTTCTTT. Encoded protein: CASSLTGTRREAFF.

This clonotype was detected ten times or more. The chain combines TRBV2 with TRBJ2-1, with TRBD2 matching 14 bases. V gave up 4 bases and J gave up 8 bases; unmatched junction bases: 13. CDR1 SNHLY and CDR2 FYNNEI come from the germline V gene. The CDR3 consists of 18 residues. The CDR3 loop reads CASSGGHPGTSGSDEQFF. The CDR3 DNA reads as TGTGCCAGCAGTGGAGGACACCCCGGGACTAGCGGGAGCGATGAGCAGTTCTTC.

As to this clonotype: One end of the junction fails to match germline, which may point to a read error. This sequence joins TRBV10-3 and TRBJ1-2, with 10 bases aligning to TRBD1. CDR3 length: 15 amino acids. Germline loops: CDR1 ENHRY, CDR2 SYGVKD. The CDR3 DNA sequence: TGTGCCATCAGTTCGGGGACAGGGGCTAACTATGGCCACACCTTC. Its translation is CAISSGTGANYGHTF.

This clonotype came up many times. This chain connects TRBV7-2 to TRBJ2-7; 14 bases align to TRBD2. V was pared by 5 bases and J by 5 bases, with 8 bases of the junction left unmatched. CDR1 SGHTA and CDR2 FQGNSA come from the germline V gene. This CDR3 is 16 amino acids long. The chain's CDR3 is CASSPSGLAGGDEQYF. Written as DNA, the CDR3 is TGTGCCAGCAGCCCCAGCGGACTAGCGGGAGGTGACGAGCAGTACTTC.

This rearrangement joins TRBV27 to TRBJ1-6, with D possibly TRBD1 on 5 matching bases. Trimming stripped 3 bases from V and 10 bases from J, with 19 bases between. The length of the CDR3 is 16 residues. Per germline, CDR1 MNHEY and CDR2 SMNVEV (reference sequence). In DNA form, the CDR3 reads TGTGCCAGCAGTTTGCCCCCCGGGGGGGTAGGGTCACCCCTCCACTTT. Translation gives CASSLPPGGVGSPLHF.

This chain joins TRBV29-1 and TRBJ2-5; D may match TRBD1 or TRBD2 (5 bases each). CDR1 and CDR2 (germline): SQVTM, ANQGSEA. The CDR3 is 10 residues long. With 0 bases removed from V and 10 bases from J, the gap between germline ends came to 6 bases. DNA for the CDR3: TGCAGCGTTGAAGAGGGGGACCAGTACTTC. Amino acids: CSVEEGDQYF.

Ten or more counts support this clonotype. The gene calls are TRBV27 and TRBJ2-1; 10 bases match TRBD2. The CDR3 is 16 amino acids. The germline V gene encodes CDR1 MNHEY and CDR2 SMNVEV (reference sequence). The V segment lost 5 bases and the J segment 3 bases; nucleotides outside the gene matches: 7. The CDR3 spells CASSPTGLAHYNEQFF. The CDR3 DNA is TGTGCCAGCAGTCCCACGGGACTAGCGCACTACAATGAGCAGTTCTTC.

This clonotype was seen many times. CDR3 residues: CSARGGRSDTEAFF. The CDR3 DNA is TGCAGTGCTAGAGGAGGTCGAAGTGACACTGAAGCTTTCTTT. This chain uses TRBV20-1 with TRBJ1-1; D not certain. Germline V lookup: CDR1 DFQATT, CDR2 SNEGSKA (reference sequence). This CDR3 has 14 residues. V lost 1 base and J 3 bases, leaving 12 bases between the germline ends.

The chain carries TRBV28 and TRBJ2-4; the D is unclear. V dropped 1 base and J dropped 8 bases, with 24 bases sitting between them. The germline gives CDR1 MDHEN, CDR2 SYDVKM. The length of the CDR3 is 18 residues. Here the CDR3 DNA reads TGTGCCAGCAGTTTATACTACATAGCCAGGTTTAGAGAGGACATTCAGTACTTC. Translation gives CASSLYYIARFREDIQYF.

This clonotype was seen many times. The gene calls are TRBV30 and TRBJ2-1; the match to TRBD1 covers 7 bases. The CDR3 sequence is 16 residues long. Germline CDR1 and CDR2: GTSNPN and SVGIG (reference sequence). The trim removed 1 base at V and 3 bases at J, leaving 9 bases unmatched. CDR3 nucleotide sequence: TGTGCCTGGAGTGCCACACAGGGGACCAACTACAATGAGCAGTTCTTC. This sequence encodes CAWSATQGTNYNEQFF.

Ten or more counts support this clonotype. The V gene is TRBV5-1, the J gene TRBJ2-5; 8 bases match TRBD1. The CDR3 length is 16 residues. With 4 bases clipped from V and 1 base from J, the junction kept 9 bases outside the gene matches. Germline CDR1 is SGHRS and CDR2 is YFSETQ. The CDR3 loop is CASSPGGTGRQETQYF. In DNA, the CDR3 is TGCGCCAGCAGCCCCGGCGGGACAGGCCGCCAAGAGACCCAGTACTTC. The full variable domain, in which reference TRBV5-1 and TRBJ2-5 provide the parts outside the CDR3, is KAGVTQTPRYLIKTRGQQVTLSCSPISGHRSVSWYQQTPGQGLQFLFEYFSETQRNKGNFPGRFSGRQFSNSRSEMNVSTLELGDSALYLCASSPGGTGRQETQYFGPGTRLLVL.

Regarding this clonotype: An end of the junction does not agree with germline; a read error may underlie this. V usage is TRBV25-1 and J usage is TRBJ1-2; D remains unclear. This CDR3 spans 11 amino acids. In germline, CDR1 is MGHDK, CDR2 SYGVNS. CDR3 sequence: CASTEGYGYTF. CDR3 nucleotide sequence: TGTGCCAGCACTGAAGGATATGGCTACACCTTC.

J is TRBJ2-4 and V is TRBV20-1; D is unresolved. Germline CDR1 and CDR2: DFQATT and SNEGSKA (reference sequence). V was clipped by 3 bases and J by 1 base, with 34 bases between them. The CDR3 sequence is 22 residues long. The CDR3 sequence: CSARSVPSHPSTLTGAKNIQYF. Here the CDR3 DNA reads TGCAGTGCTAGGAGCGTCCCAAGCCATCCGAGCACACTAACTGGGGCCAAAAACATTCAGTACTTC.

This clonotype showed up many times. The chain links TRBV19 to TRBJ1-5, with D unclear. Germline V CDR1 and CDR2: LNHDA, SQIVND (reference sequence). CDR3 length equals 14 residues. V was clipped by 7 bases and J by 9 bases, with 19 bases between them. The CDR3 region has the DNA TGTGCCAGTAACCTAGGGAGGGTTATTGGGCCCCAGCATTTT. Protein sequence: CASNLGRVIGPQHF.

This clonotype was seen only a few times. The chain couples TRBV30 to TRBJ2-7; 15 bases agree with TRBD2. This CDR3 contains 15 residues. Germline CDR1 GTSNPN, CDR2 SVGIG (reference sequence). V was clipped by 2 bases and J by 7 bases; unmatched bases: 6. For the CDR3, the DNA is TGTGCCTGGAGTACCGGACTAGCGGGAGGGAGAGAGCAGTACTTC. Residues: CAWSTGLAGGREQYF.

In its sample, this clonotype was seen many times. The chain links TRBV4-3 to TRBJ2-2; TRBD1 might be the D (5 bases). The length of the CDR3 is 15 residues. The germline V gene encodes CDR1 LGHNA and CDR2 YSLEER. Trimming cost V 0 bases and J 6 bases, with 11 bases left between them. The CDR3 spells CASSQDPQGPGELFF. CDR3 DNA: TGCGCCAGCAGCCAAGATCCCCAGGGCCCCGGGGAGCTGTTTTTT.

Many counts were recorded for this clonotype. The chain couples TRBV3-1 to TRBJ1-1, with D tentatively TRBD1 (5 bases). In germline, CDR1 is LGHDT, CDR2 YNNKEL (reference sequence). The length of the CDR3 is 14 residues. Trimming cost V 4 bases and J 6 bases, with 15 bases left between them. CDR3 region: CASSPLGDGAEAFF. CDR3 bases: TGTGCCAGCAGCCCCCTCGGGGACGGTGCTGAAGCTTTCTTT.

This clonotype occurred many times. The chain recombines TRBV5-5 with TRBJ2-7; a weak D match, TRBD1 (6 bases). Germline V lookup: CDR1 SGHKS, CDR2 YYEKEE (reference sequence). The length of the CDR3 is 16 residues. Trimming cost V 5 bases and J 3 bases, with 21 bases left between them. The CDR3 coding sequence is TGTGCCAGCAGTCCCGATTATGGGACATCGAACTACGAGCAGTACTTC. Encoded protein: CASSPDYGTSNYEQYF. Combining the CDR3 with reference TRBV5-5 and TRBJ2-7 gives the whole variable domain DAGVTQSPTHLIKTRGQQVTLRCSPISGHKSVSWYQQVLGQGPQFIFQYYEKEERGRGNFPDRFSARQFPNYSSELNVNALLLGDSALYLCASSPDYGTSNYEQYFGPGTRLTVT.

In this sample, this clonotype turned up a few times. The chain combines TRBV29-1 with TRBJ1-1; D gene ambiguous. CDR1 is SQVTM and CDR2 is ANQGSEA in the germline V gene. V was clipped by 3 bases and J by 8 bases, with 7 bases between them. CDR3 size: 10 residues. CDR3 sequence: CSVDTDEAFF. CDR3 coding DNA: TGCAGCGTTGACACGGACGAAGCTTTCTTT.

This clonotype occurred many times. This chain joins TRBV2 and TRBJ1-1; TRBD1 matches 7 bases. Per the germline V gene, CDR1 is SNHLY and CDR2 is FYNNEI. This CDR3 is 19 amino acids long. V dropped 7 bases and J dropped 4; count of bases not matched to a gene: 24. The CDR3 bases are TGTGCCAGCACCTCAACACCCGGGACAGATATAACCTTCGGCACTGAAGCTTTCTTT. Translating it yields CASTSTPGTDITFGTEAFF.

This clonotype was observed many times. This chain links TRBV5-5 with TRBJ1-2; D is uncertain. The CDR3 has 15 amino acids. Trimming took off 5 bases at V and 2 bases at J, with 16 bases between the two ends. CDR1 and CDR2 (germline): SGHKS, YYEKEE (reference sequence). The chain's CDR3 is CASRSIGSSNYGYTF. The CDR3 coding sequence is TGTGCCAGCAGATCGATAGGGAGTTCCAACTATGGCTACACCTTC.

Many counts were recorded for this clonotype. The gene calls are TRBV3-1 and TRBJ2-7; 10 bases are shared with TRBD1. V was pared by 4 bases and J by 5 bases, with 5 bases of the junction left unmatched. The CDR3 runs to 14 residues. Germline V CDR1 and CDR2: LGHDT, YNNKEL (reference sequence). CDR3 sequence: CASSPRQGAHEQYF. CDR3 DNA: TGTGCCAGCAGCCCCAGACAGGGGGCTCACGAGCAGTACTTC.